This TCR beta chain was observed in a study of blood T cell repertoires in COVID-19. Whole-study context: The United States, Italy and Spain provided the acute and convalescent COVID-19 samples.

V was clipped by 5 bases and J by 4 bases, with 23 bases between them. Germline V gene lookup returns CDR1 LNHDA and CDR2 SQIVND (reference sequence). The CDR3 consists of 17 residues. Produced via immunoSEQ multiplex PCR; TCRdb's table is partial and in-frame only. This sample has some 140,000 clones, with around 85% found just once. Followed longitudinally, the Seattle patients had been enrolled during active infection. The TCR originated in a man aged 55-75 years with COVID-19, enrolled during active disease. The sample was peripheral blood. The chain combines TRBV19 with TRBJ1-2, with a possible D match to TRBD1 (6 bases). The CDR3 coding sequence is TGTGCCAGTAGTCCCTCCGGTGGGGGCAGTTTGGGCTATGGCTACACCTTC. It translates to CASSPSGGGSLGYGYTF.